This T cell receptor beta chain was found in a study of technical replicates of blood from a handful of donors. Produced via immunoSEQ multiplex PCR; TCRdb's table is partial and in-frame only. The sample yields around 80,000 clones, around 96% seen once. The germline gives CDR1 MNHEY, CDR2 SVGAGI. The CDR3 is made up of 12 amino acids. The V segment lost 10 bases and the J segment 8 bases; nucleotides outside the gene matches: 9. The rearrangement links TRBV6-5 to TRBJ1-2, with 8 bases matching TRBD1. The receptor was derived from a human donor in good health. The source material was T cells isolated from PBMCs. CDR3 amino acids: CATRLTGAGYTF. CDR3 bases: TGTGCCACCCGACTGACAGGGGCCGGCTACACCTTC.